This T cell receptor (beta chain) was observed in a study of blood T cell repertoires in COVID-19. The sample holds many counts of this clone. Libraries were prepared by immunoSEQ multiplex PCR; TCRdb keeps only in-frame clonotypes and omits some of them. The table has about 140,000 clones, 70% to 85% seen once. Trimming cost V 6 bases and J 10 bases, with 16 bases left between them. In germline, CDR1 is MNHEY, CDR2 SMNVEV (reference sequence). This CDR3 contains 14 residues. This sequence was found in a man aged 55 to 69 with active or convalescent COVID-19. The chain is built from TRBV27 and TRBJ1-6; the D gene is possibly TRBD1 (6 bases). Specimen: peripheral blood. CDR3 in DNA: TGTGCCAGCAGCTCCGGGACAAAAGGATCACCCCTCCACTTT. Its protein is CASSSGTKGSPLHF.